Included here is one T cell receptor (beta chain) sequence, with context. What it recognizes is unknown. This specimen belongs to a study of beta chain features in type 1 diabetes. Overall study findings and caveats: Significant though moderate, a shortening of TCRB CDR3s appeared in all four CD4+ subsets of Type 1 diabetes patients.

Sorted populations all had greater than 95% purity. The investigators reverse transcribed all of the isolated RNA, so they sequenced expressed TCRB transcripts. Clones were read by immunoSEQ multiplex PCR, and TCRdb kept only the in-frame ones, dropping some. Of a few hundred thousand clones in the sample, approximately 15% were seen once. CDR1 is SEHNR, CDR2 FQNEAQ, per germline (reference sequence). Trimming left V 5 bases short and J 6 bases short, with 10 bases between. The CDR3 consists of 13 residues. The sequence was collected from a man younger than 35 with type 1 diabetes. The V gene is TRBV7-9, the J gene TRBJ1-4; D is uncertain. Sequenced input: naive CD4+ T cells from blood. This CDR3 reads CASSTEWDEKLFF. CDR3 in DNA: TGTGCCAGCAGCACAGAGTGGGATGAAAAACTGTTTTTT.